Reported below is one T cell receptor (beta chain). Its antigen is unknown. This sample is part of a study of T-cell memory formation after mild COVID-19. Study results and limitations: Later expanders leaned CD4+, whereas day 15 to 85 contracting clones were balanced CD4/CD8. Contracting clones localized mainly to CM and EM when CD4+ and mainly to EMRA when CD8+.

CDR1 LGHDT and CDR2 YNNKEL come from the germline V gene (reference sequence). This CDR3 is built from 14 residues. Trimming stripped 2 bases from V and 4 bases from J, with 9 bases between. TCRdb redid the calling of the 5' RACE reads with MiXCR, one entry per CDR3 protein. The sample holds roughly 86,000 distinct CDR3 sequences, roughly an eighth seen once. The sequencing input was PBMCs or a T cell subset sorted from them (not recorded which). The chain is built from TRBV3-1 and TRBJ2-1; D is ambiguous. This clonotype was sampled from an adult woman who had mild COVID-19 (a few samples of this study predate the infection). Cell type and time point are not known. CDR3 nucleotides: TGTGCCAGCAGCCAAACGGCTCCATACAATGAGCAGTTCTTC. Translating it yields CASSQTAPYNEQFF.